This TCR beta chain is drawn from a study of T cell responses to AZD1222 COVID-19 vaccine. Sequencing used immunoSEQ multiplex PCR; TCRdb keeps in-frame clones, though not all of them. The sample lists around 65,000 clones; over 75% were seen once. In this sample, this clone turned up a few times. Sequenced material: peripheral blood, taken 28 days after the second AZD1222 dose. The clonotype was recovered from an adult who received the AZD1222 COVID-19 vaccine.

The CDR3 bases are TGTGCCAGCAGCAGGACAGGGACTAGCGGGAGGAATGAGCAGTTCTTC. Translation gives CASSRTGTSGRNEQFF. J is TRBJ2-1 and V is TRBV5-4; 15 bases align to TRBD2. The trim removed 4 bases at V and 7 bases at J, leaving 6 bases unmatched. CDR3 size: 16 residues. Looked up from germline, CDR1 is SGHNT and CDR2 is YYREEE (reference sequence).